The entry below describes one T cell receptor beta chain. In the study's own analysis: For nucleated cells, counts were estimated from reference gene primer amplification. Sequencing used immunoSEQ multiplex PCR; TCRdb keeps in-frame clones, though not all of them. V and J calls and clone size come straight from that table; D and trimming were deduced from the DNA. The sample includes more than 250,000 clones, more than 70% seen only once; the top ten take approximately 1.5%. These data originate in a study of blood T cell repertoires in COVID-19. In the study overall: Acute and convalescent COVID-19 samples came from the United States, Italy and Spain. From T cells, B-cell-depleted T cells, or PBMCs came the material, which was cDNA or gDNA.

CDR1 is SGHTA, CDR2 FQGTGA, per germline. Trimming cost V 2 bases and J 11 bases; bases outside gene matches: 5. The CDR3 sequence is 13 residues long. The sequence came from a woman aged 45-65 years with acute or convalescent COVID-19. The chain recombines TRBV7-3 with TRBJ2-1, with 8 bases identical to TRBD2. The specimen sequenced was peripheral blood. The CDR3 sequence is CASSLATSAKQFF. The CDR3 nucleotides are TGTGCCAGCAGCTTAGCGACTAGCGCAAAGCAGTTCTTC.